The sequence of this T cell receptor (beta chain) was determined in a study of graft-versus-host responses after intestinal transplantation. The wider study: Multivisceral, liver-intestinal, or isolated intestinal transplants were received by the recipients. All recipients were given anti-thymocyte globulin induction, and tacrolimus and steroids were then administered for three to four years. General study findings and limits: Within allografts, high graft-versus-host to host-versus-graft clonal ratios were seen among patients with graft-donor T cell macrochimerism. Ileal or blood samples showed some GvH clones first, and such clones were also found in recipient marrow.

With respect to this clone: Antigen specificity is unknown.

Only in-frame clones appear in the TCRdb table, and some are missing; sequencing was by immunoSEQ multiplex PCR. This repertoire shows 35,000 to 50,000 clones, just under 95% found once; its top ten account for 1.6%. Sequenced material: PBMCs, taken about 320 days after intestinal transplant. This clonotype was obtained from a human patient who received an intestinal transplant, so some T cells may come from the graft donor.

CDR3 loop: CASSLRSSLPGGEQFF. The CDR3 nucleotides are TGTGCCAGCAGTCTGAGATCCTCTCTACCCGGTGGTGAGCAGTTCTTC. The chain has TRBV27 and TRBJ2-1; D gene ambiguous. V lost 5 bases to trimming and J lost 9 bases, with 23 bases between them. The CDR3 extends over 16 amino acids. The germline V gene encodes CDR1 MNHEY and CDR2 SMNVEV (reference sequence).